The rows below give T cell receptor beta chains drawn from one sample of a study of shared clonotypes between healthy human individuals. Sequencing was performed with immunoSEQ multiplex PCR; in TCRdb, only in-frame clones are kept and a portion is missing. The repertoire holds about 1.5 million clones, with roughly 96% as singletons. Sequenced sample: naive CD4+ T cells sorted from blood. Receptors were obtained from a man aged 25 to 45 in good health. Each CDR3 is given with its conserved first and last residue. D genes are given only for firm matches. Size values are once, few and many counts, or a class for expanded clones, and some rows have none.

abundance | j_gene | v_gene | d_gene | CDR3nt | CDR3aa
- | TRBJ2-3 | TRBV9 | TRBD1 | TGTGCCAGCAGCGTAGATTTTACAGGGGGAGGCGACACAGATACGCAGTATTTT | CASSVDFTGGGDTDTQYF
- | TRBJ2-7 | TRBV19 | TRBD1 | TGTGCCAGTAGTCACGGACAGGGGGGGTCCTACGAGCAGTACTTC | CASSHGQGGSYEQYF
- | TRBJ1-1 | TRBV6-1 | - | TGTGCCGGGGGTCGCTGGGGGAGGACTGAAGCTTTCTTT | CAGGRWGRTEAFF
- | TRBJ2-2 | TRBV5-4 | TRBD2 | TGTGCCAGCAGCTTGTTACTAGCGGCGAACACCGGGGAGCTGTTTTTT | CASSLLLAANTGELFF
- | TRBJ2-5 | TRBV29-1 | - | TGCAGCGTCGGGACGGGCGAGAAGACCCAGTACTTC | CSVGTGEKTQYF
- | TRBJ2-3 | TRBV29-1 | TRBD2 | TGCAGCGTTGAAAAACTAGCGGGAGGGGGCACAGATACGCAGTATTTT | CSVEKLAGGGTDTQYF
once | TRBJ1-3 | TRBV10-1 | - | TGCGCCAGCAGTGAGTCTATATGGGCTGGAAACACCATATATTTT | CASSESIWAGNTIYF
- | TRBJ1-1 | TRBV10-1 | - | TGCGCCAGCAGTGAGGGGTCCGACGGGAGAGAAGCTTTCTTT | CASSEGSDGREAFF
- | TRBJ2-1 | TRBV4-3 | TRBD2 | TGCGCCAGCAGCCAGTCACACCCTCTAGCGGTCTTTGACAATGAGCAGTTCTTC | CASSQSHPLAVFDNEQFF
- | TRBJ2-7 | TRBV5-4 | TRBD2 | TGTGCCAGCGGTCCTACGGGAGGAGCCCACGAGCAGTACTTC | CASGPTGGAHEQYF
- | TRBJ2-1 | TRBV4-3 | - | TGCGCCAGCAGCCAAGAGGGGAGTTCTAATGAGCAGTTCTTC | CASSQEGSSNEQFF
- | TRBJ1-1 | TRBV11-3 | - | TGTGCCAGCAGCTTAGGTCGGAACACTGAAGCTTTCTTT | CASSLGRNTEAFF
- | TRBJ2-7 | TRBV10-3 | - | TGTGCCACCGTACAGATCCCGGCCTACGAGCAGTACTTC | CATVQIPAYEQYF
- | TRBJ1-3 | TRBV14 | TRBD1 | TGTGCCAGCAGCCTCATACAGGGGATTGTCTCTGGAAACACCATATATTTT | CASSLIQGIVSGNTIYF
- | TRBJ2-3 | TRBV29-1 | TRBD2 | TGCAGCGTTTTAGCGGGAGTAGGAGATACGCAGTATTTT | CSVLAGVGDTQYF
- | TRBJ2-1 | TRBV5-1 | - | TGCGCCAGCAGCTTGAGGCCGGGGAGCTCCTACAATGAGCAGTTCTTC | CASSLRPGSSYNEQFF
once | TRBJ2-5 | TRBV10-1 | - | TGCGCCAGCAGTGAGTCGCGGGAGACCCAGTACTTC | CASSESRETQYF
- | TRBJ1-5 | TRBV15 | - | TGTGCCACCAGCAGGACAACAGGGTACAATCAGCCCCAGCATTTT | CATSRTTGYNQPQHF
- | TRBJ2-2 | TRBV7-9 | - | TGTGCCAGCAGCTTATCCCGCACCGGGGAGCTGTTTTTT | CASSLSRTGELFF
- | TRBJ2-2 | TRBV5-1 | - | TGCGCCAGCAGCTTGTCGGGGTGGCCTGGAGTTGGCGGGGAGCTGTTTTTT | CASSLSGWPGVGGELFF
- | TRBJ1-2 | TRBV20-1 | - | TGCAGTGCTAGAGACTCGCCCAACTACACCTTC | CSARDSPNYTF
- | TRBJ2-1 | TRBV28 | TRBD2 | TGTGCCAGCAGAAGGAGACTCGGGGGGAGGTCCTACAATGAGCAGTTCTTC | CASRRRLGGRSYNEQFF
- | TRBJ2-1 | TRBV5-1 | - | TGCGCCAGCAGCTTGTTTCGCAGCGATGAGCAGTTCTTC | CASSLFRSDEQFF
- | TRBJ1-1 | TRBV28 | - | TGTGCCAGCAGTTTAGGCGGAGAGGTTGAAGCTTTCTTT | CASSLGGEVEAFF
- | TRBJ2-3 | TRBV4-2 | TRBD2 | TGTGCCAGCAGCCAAGATGGGCGGGGGGGAGACTCCCCTTTTAGCACAGATACGCAGTATTTT | CASSQDGRGGDSPFSTDTQYF
- | TRBJ1-3 | TRBV4-1 | - | TGCGCCAGCAGCCAAGATAAGGGAGCCTTTGGATCTGGAAACACCATATATTTT | CASSQDKGAFGSGNTIYF
- | TRBJ2-2 | TRBV7-9 | - | TGTGCCAGCAGCCCCTTTACCGGGGAGCTGTTTTTT | CASSPFTGELFF
- | TRBJ1-5 | TRBV6-1 | - | TGTGCCAGCAGTGTGATAAATCAGCCCCAGCATTTT | CASSVINQPQHF
- | TRBJ2-6 | TRBV7-6 | TRBD2 | TGTGCCAGCAGCGATGGGACTAGCGGGATAGGAGGGGCCAACGTCCTGACTTTC | CASSDGTSGIGGANVLTF
- | TRBJ1-4 | TRBV25-1 | - | TGTGCCAGCAGGGAACAGAAAAATGAAAAACTGTTTTTT | CASREQKNEKLFF
once | TRBJ2-2 | TRBV7-9 | - | TGTGCCAGCAGTTCCCTAACAGCGATGAACACCGGGGAGCTGTTTTTT | CASSSLTAMNTGELFF
- | TRBJ2-7 | TRBV29-1 | - | TGCAGCGTTGCCGGGACACCGAGCTCCTACGAGCAGTACTTC | CSVAGTPSSYEQYF
once | TRBJ2-1 | TRBV29-1 | TRBD2 | TGCAGCGGTCGGGGGAGAAGGACTAGCGGACACAATGAGCAGTTCTTC | CSGRGRRTSGHNEQFF
- | TRBJ1-2 | TRBV18 | - | TGTGCCAGCTCACCACAGTTTCGTCGGAACTATGGCTACACCTTC | CASSPQFRRNYGYTF
- | TRBJ2-7 | TRBV6-1 | - | TGTGCCAGCAGCCGTCTAAGCTCCTACGAGCAGTACTTC | CASSRLSSYEQYF
- | TRBJ2-7 | TRBV5-4 | - | TGTGCCAGCAGCTTGGATGGTGTGTTCTACGAGCAGTACTTC | CASSLDGVFYEQYF
- | TRBJ2-2 | TRBV28 | - | TGTGCCAGCAGTGCAGCGAAGGGATCGGCCGGGGAGCTGTTTTTT | CASSAAKGSAGELFF
- | TRBJ2-1 | TRBV9 | - | TGTGCCAGCATTCAAGTACATGAGCAGTTCTTC | CASIQVHEQFF
few | TRBJ2-1 | TRBV5-5 | - | TGTGCCAGCAGCTCACGACTAGTAGAGGGGTACAATGAGCAGTTCTTC | CASSSRLVEGYNEQFF
- | TRBJ2-5 | TRBV29-1 | - | TGCAGCGTTGTAGGGGCGGGAGAGACCCAGTACTTC | CSVVGAGETQYF
- | TRBJ2-7 | TRBV19 | - | TGTGCCAGTAGTGACTGGAACAGCTACGAGCAGTACTTC | CASSDWNSYEQYF
- | TRBJ2-3 | TRBV9 | TRBD2 | TGTGCCAGCAGCGGGAGCGGGAGCGCGACAGATACGCAGTATTTT | CASSGSGSATDTQYF
- | TRBJ2-3 | TRBV7-6 | TRBD1 | TGTGCCAGCAGCCCGAAATACAGGGGGAACACAGATACGCAGTATTTT | CASSPKYRGNTDTQYF
- | TRBJ2-1 | TRBV25-1 | - | TGTGCCACCCCGGCAGCCTCGTCCCATGAGCAGTTCTTC | CATPAASSHEQFF
once | TRBJ2-7 | TRBV6-6 | - | TGTGCCAGCAGTTACTCGGGACAGCAGTACTTC | CASSYSGQQYF
once | TRBJ2-3 | TRBV18 | TRBD1 | TGTGCCAGCCGCCGGACAGGCTTTGACACAGATACGCAGTATTTT | CASRRTGFDTDTQYF
- | TRBJ2-1 | TRBV4-1 | - | TGCGCCAGCAGCCTCTTCCTCATCCTGAACGACAATGAGCAGTTCTTC | CASSLFLILNDNEQFF
few | TRBJ2-2 | TRBV27 | TRBD1 | TGTGCCAGCAGTTCGACAGGGTTGGATACCGGGGAGCTGTTTTTT | CASSSTGLDTGELFF
- | TRBJ2-4 | TRBV25-1 | - | TGTGCCAGCAGTGCGGGGTCCATTCAGTACTTC | CASSAGSIQYF
- | TRBJ1-2 | TRBV6-6 | - | TGTGCCAGCAGTCCCCGTGGTAGTTATGGCTACACCTTC | CASSPRGSYGYTF
- | TRBJ2-1 | TRBV7-9 | - | TGTGCCAGCAGCTTGACCAGAGTGAACAATGAGCAGTTCTTC | CASSLTRVNNEQFF
- | TRBJ1-5 | TRBV5-4 | - | TGTGCCAGCAGTCAGGGAGTGGATCAGCCCCAGCATTTT | CASSQGVDQPQHF